The rows below give T cell receptor beta chains drawn from one sample of a study of blood T cell repertoires in COVID-19. The repertoire was sequenced with immunoSEQ multiplex PCR; TCRdb's copy has only in-frame clones and lacks some. The sample contains approximately 250,000 clones, 86% of which appear only once. Sequencing used peripheral blood. The receptor source for this set is a man aged 40-55 years with active or convalescent COVID-19. Both conserved end residues are part of each CDR3. The D gene is left open where the match is weak. Only some rows state a clone size, as once, few, many or a class for expanded clones.

j_gene	v_gene	abundance	d_gene	CDR3aa	CDR3nt
TRBJ2-2	TRBV5-1	.	TRBD1	CASSSGQDTGELFF	TGCGCCAGCAGCTCGGGACAGGATACCGGGGAGCTGTTTTTT
TRBJ2-1	TRBV5-4	.	TRBD2	CASSPGERGSYNEQFF	TGTGCCAGCAGCCCGGGCGAGCGGGGCTCCTACAATGAGCAGTTCTTC
TRBJ2-1	TRBV5-6	.	TRBD2	CASSLYLAGVINEQFF	TGTGCCAGCAGCTTGTATCTAGCGGGAGTTATCAATGAGCAGTTCTTC
TRBJ1-2	TRBV27	once	.	CASSGQTGGYTF	TGTGCCAGCAGTGGGCAAACGGGGGGCTACACCTTC
TRBJ2-7	TRBV14	.	TRBD1	CASVVPGQKHEQYF	TGTGCCAGCGTAGTTCCGGGACAGAAACACGAGCAGTACTTC
TRBJ2-2	TRBV6-5	.	.	CASTGRAGELFF	TGTGCCAGCACTGGGCGGGCCGGGGAGCTGTTTTTT
TRBJ2-1	TRBV29-1	.	TRBD2	CSVDLAGVGEQFF	TGCAGCGTTGATCTAGCGGGAGTTGGTGAGCAGTTCTTC
TRBJ2-2	TRBV4-1	.	TRBD1	CASSQRTGNRELFF	TGCGCCAGCAGCCAAAGGACAGGGAATCGGGAGCTGTTTTTT
TRBJ1-5	TRBV9	.	.	CASSDGGFGQPQHF	TGTGCCAGCAGCGACGGGGGTTTCGGTCAGCCCCAGCATTTT
TRBJ1-6	TRBV2	.	.	CASTVGPNSPLHF	TGTGCCAGCACCGTGGGGCCTAATTCACCCCTCCACTTT
TRBJ2-7	TRBV28	.	.	CASSPSRGTTYEQYF	TGTGCCAGCAGTCCCTCAAGGGGTACCACCTACGAGCAGTACTTC
TRBJ2-7	TRBV7-9	.	.	CASSSPQGGEQYF	TGTGCCAGCAGCTCGCCTCAAGGGGGCGAGCAGTACTTC
TRBJ1-4	TRBV5-8	.	TRBD1	CASSSGQGTDGEKLFF	TGTGCCAGCAGCTCCGGACAGGGGACGGATGGTGAAAAACTGTTTTTT
TRBJ2-3	TRBV5-4	.	.	CASSNPDRDTQYF	TGTGCCAGCAGCAACCCGGACAGAGATACGCAGTATTTT
TRBJ2-3	TRBV29-1	.	.	CSVCRETDTQYF	TGCAGCGTTTGTCGGGAGACAGATACGCAGTATTTT
TRBJ2-1	TRBV18	.	TRBD2	CASSPKTSGSISEQFF	TGTGCCAGCTCACCAAAAACTAGCGGGAGCATCTCTGAGCAGTTCTTC
TRBJ2-5	TRBV27	.	.	CASSPRVPLETQYF	TGTGCCAGCAGTCCCCGCGTCCCCTTAGAGACCCAGTACTTC
TRBJ2-7	TRBV2	.	TRBD2	CASIRGTSGSYEQYF	TGTGCCAGCATTAGGGGAACTAGCGGCTCCTACGAGCAGTACTTC
TRBJ2-7	TRBV19	.	TRBD1	CATNQPGQGNEQYF	TGTGCCACAAACCAACCGGGACAGGGCAACGAGCAGTACTTC